Listed below are T cell receptor beta chains from one sample, sequenced in a study of cytomegalovirus exposure and HLA in healthy donors. Assay used: immunoSEQ multiplex PCR; TCRdb lists only in-frame clones, some missing. This sample yields about 170,000 clones, of which approximately 80% are seen a single time; 0.65% to 0.95% belongs to the top ten. The specimen was PBMCs. The source of these receptors is a female donor in good health and CMV-seronegative. Each CDR3 is given with its conserved first and last residue. A D gene is named only where the DNA matches it firmly. Some rows mark clone size as missing; the rest say once, few, many or name a class of expanded clone.

j_call,d_call,clone_size,v_call,cdr3_aa,cdr3_nt
TRBJ2-7,.,.,TRBV5-4,CASSPLQGGEQYF,TGTGCCAGCAGCCCACTACAGGGAGGGGAGCAGTACTTC
TRBJ2-1,.,.,TRBV7-3,CASSSPATSNEQFF,TGTGCCAGCAGCTCACCCGCGACTAGCAATGAGCAGTTCTTC
TRBJ1-3,.,.,TRBV5-5,CASTGGGNTIYF,TGTGCCAGTACGGGGGGTGGAAACACCATATATTTT
TRBJ1-3,.,.,TRBV9,CASSPSRGSLSGNTIYF,TGTGCCAGCAGCCCCTCTCGGGGGTCTTTGTCTGGAAACACCATATATTTT
TRBJ2-7,.,.,TRBV6-6,CASSLGSYYEQYF,TGTGCCAGCAGTCTAGGCTCCTACTACGAGCAGTACTTC
TRBJ2-2,.,once,TRBV23-1,CASSQSWGFNTGELFF,TGCGCCAGCAGTCAATCGTGGGGCTTTAACACCGGGGAGCTGTTTTTT
TRBJ2-1,TRBD2,.,TRBV19,CASRPGLAGGRRDEQFF,TGTGCCAGTCGACCGGGACTAGCGGGGGGCCGTAGGGATGAGCAGTTCTTC
TRBJ2-7,TRBD1,.,TRBV4-2,CASSLTQGGGSYEQYF,TGTGCCAGCAGCCTGACACAGGGGGGAGGCTCCTACGAGCAGTACTTC
TRBJ1-3,.,.,TRBV30,CAWSVRGKGGNTIYF,TGTGCCTGGAGTGTACGGGGGAAGGGGGGAAACACCATATATTTT
TRBJ2-7,TRBD1,few,TRBV6-5,CASSWGTGGQYF,TGTGCCAGCAGTTGGGGGACAGGGGGTCAGTACTTC
TRBJ1-1,.,.,TRBV4-1,CASSQRTWGGNTEAFF,TGCGCCAGCAGCCAAAGAACATGGGGCGGGAACACTGAAGCTTTCTTT
TRBJ1-2,TRBD1,.,TRBV4-1,CASRPGQGIRGYTF,TGCGCCAGCAGACCGGGACAGGGGATACGTGGCTACACCTTC
TRBJ1-2,.,few,TRBV19,CASTPAGQAIYGYTF,TGTGCCAGCACCCCGGCTGGGCAGGCCATATATGGCTACACCTTC
TRBJ1-4,.,few,TRBV2,CASRLQPIGGDLFF,TGTGCCAGCAGACTACAGCCCATCGGGGGGGATCTGTTTTTT
TRBJ2-3,TRBD2,.,TRBV29-1,CSVVPGLAYSTDTQYF,TGCAGCGTGGTACCGGGACTAGCGTATAGCACAGATACGCAGTATTTT
TRBJ2-2,TRBD2,.,TRBV19,CASSPGTSGRGELFF,TGTGCCAGTAGTCCCGGGACTAGCGGGAGAGGGGAGCTGTTTTTT
TRBJ2-3,TRBD2,.,TRBV7-9,CASSPSGGADTQYF,TGTGCCAGCAGCCCTAGCGGGGGGGCAGATACGCAGTATTTT
TRBJ1-2,.,.,TRBV15,CATSRDAGRNYGYTF,TGTGCCACCAGCAGAGATGCTGGCAGGAACTATGGCTACACCTTC
TRBJ1-2,.,.,TRBV7-8,CASSLASGTTYGYTF,TGTGCCAGCAGCTTAGCTAGCGGGACAACCTATGGCTACACCTTC
TRBJ1-4,TRBD1,.,TRBV2,CASRRERTGDEKLFF,TGTGCCAGCAGGCGAGAGCGGACAGGGGACGAAAAACTGTTTTTT
TRBJ1-2,.,few,TRBV7-9,CASSRDINGYTF,TGTGCCAGCAGCAGGGACATAAATGGCTACACCTTC
TRBJ1-1,TRBD1,.,TRBV5-4,CASSLGGQGSNTEAFF,TGTGCCAGCAGCTTGGGGGGACAGGGTTCGAACACTGAAGCTTTCTTT
TRBJ2-2,.,.,TRBV30,CAWSPLTTGELFF,TGTGCCTGGAGTCCACTTACGACCGGGGAGCTGTTTTTT
TRBJ2-3,.,.,TRBV25-1,CASSEAFRETDTQYF,TGTGCCAGCAGTGAGGCTTTCAGGGAAACAGATACGCAGTATTTT
TRBJ1-2,.,.,TRBV30,CAWSVGNSYGYTF,TGTGCCTGGAGTGTCGGGAACAGCTATGGCTACACCTTC
TRBJ2-5,.,.,TRBV30,CAWSPFPSGETQYF,TGTGCCTGGAGTCCCTTTCCCTCGGGGGAGACCCAGTACTTC
TRBJ2-2,TRBD2,.,TRBV10-3,CAISPGLAGPGELFF,TGTGCCATCAGTCCGGGACTAGCGGGACCCGGGGAGCTGTTTTTT
TRBJ1-2,TRBD1,few,TRBV18,CASSPAQGNGYTF,TGTGCCAGCTCACCGGCACAGGGGAATGGCTACACCTTC
TRBJ2-6,.,.,TRBV7-9,CASTPPRGANVLTF,TGTGCCAGCACCCCCCCCCGGGGGGCCAACGTCCTGACTTTC
TRBJ1-6,TRBD1,once,TRBV28,CASSLAGTVRVSYNSPLHF,TGTGCCAGCAGCCTTGCCGGGACAGTGAGGGTGTCCTATAATTCACCCCTCCACTTT
TRBJ1-6,.,few,TRBV5-1,CASSLVGTLNSPLHF,TGCGCCAGCAGCTTGGTTGGGACTCTAAATTCACCCCTCCACTTT
TRBJ2-5,TRBD1,.,TRBV2,CATRDREGETQYF,TGTGCCACAAGGGACAGGGAGGGAGAGACCCAGTACTTC
TRBJ1-5,.,.,TRBV10-3,CAIEDRQGNQPQHF,TGTGCCATCGAAGATCGGCAGGGAAATCAGCCCCAGCATTTT
TRBJ2-1,TRBD2,few,TRBV6-6,CASSYRLAGGLNEQFF,TGTGCCAGCAGTTACCGACTAGCGGGAGGTCTCAATGAGCAGTTCTTC
TRBJ2-3,TRBD2,.,TRBV4-3,CASSEYLNSGRSGPDTQYF,TGCGCCAGCAGCGAATACCTTAACAGCGGGAGATCGGGACCAGATACGCAGTATTTT
TRBJ2-5,.,.,TRBV19,CASSIWLGETQYF,TGTGCCAGTAGTATTTGGCTTGGAGAGACCCAGTACTTC
TRBJ2-7,.,.,TRBV7-2,CASSVSPPGGLYEQYF,TGTGCCAGCAGCGTAAGCCCCCCCGGAGGGTTATACGAGCAGTACTTC
TRBJ2-7,TRBD1,.,TRBV7-2,CASSLSPGGSYEQYF,TGTGCCAGCAGCTTATCTCCAGGGGGCAGCTACGAGCAGTACTTC
TRBJ2-5,TRBD2,once,TRBV10-3,CAIRTSVGTQYF,TGTGCCATCAGGACTAGCGTAGGGACCCAGTACTTC
TRBJ1-4,.,.,TRBV7-8,CASSLSSGFREKLFF,TGTGCCAGCAGCCTATCTTCTGGTTTTCGCGAAAAACTGTTTTTT
TRBJ2-2,TRBD1,.,TRBV6-1,CATPGQGRVAGELFF,TGTGCCACCCCGGGACAGGGCCGAGTTGCCGGGGAGCTGTTTTTT
TRBJ1-2,.,.,TRBV18,CASSPLISRSGGYTF,TGTGCCAGCTCACCTCTAATCTCGAGATCAGGTGGCTACACCTTC
TRBJ2-5,TRBD2,.,TRBV5-4,CASSLGAGGLETQYF,TGTGCCAGCAGCTTGGGGGCGGGGGGGCTGGAGACCCAGTACTTC
TRBJ1-1,.,once,TRBV5-1,CASSLEVRGSAEAFF,TGCGCCAGCAGCTTGGAAGTCCGGGGGAGCGCTGAAGCTTTCTTT
TRBJ2-7,.,.,TRBV6-1,CASSSLRDSSYEQYF,TGTGCCAGCAGTTCCCTGCGAGACAGCTCCTACGAGCAGTACTTC
TRBJ1-1,TRBD1,.,TRBV28,CASSLKDRGRWNTEAFF,TGTGCCAGCAGTTTAAAGGACAGGGGGCGGTGGAACACTGAAGCTTTCTTT
TRBJ1-5,TRBD1,.,TRBV27,CASSLGQGVNQPQHF,TGTGCCAGCAGTTTAGGACAGGGGGTCAATCAGCCCCAGCATTTT
TRBJ1-2,.,few,TRBV28,CASSPNYGYTF,TGTGCCAGCAGCCCAAACTATGGCTACACCTTC
TRBJ2-2,.,.,TRBV18,CASSLTSANTGELFF,TGTGCCAGCTCACTGACTAGTGCGAACACCGGGGAGCTGTTTTTT
TRBJ1-2,.,.,TRBV7-9,CASSFSTALNYGYTF,TGTGCCAGCAGCTTTTCGACAGCCCTTAACTATGGCTACACCTTC
TRBJ1-1,TRBD1,.,TRBV11-2,CASSLRLAGGTEAFF,TGTGCCAGCAGCTTACGCTTGGCAGGGGGGACTGAAGCTTTCTTT
TRBJ2-7,TRBD1,.,TRBV28,CASSDGTGGGYEQYF,TGTGCCAGCAGTGATGGGACAGGGGGCGGGTACGAGCAGTACTTC
TRBJ1-2,.,.,TRBV6-5,CASSYSSGGGYGYTF,TGTGCCAGCAGTTACTCGTCTGGGGGGGGCTATGGCTACACCTTC
TRBJ1-1,.,few,TRBV28,CASIQGTAPIEAFF,TGTGCCAGCATTCAGGGGACGGCGCCTATTGAAGCTTTCTTT
TRBJ1-3,.,.,TRBV29-1,CSAAVQANSGNTIYF,TGCAGCGCCGCTGTACAGGCCAACTCTGGAAACACCATATATTTT
TRBJ1-2,TRBD1,few,TRBV6-6,CASSSPPGGIHYGYTF,TGTGCCAGCAGTTCCCCTCCAGGGGGGATCCACTATGGCTACACCTTC
TRBJ2-1,TRBD2,.,TRBV28,CASMDTSGGNEQFF,TGTGCCAGCATGGATACTAGCGGGGGCAATGAGCAGTTCTTC
TRBJ2-5,.,few,TRBV18,CASSPERTQYF,TGTGCCAGCTCACCCGAGAGGACCCAGTACTTC